This T cell receptor (beta chain) was captured in a study of shared T cell receptors in the human thymus. Only one count was recorded for this clone. Sequenced by immunoSEQ multiplex PCR; TCRdb stores in-frame clones only, minus some. The sample includes fewer than 700,000 clones, over 75% of them seen just once. This sample also belongs to another study, concerning human thymus T cells.

The receptor comes from a boy in the first two years of life with a congenital heart defect. Input material: thymocytes.

In DNA, the CDR3 is TGCGCCAGTTCGGTCCCGGTAAGGGGGCGGGAGACCCAGTACTTC. Its translation is CASSVPVRGRETQYF. The chain combines TRBV4-3 with TRBJ2-5, with TRBD1 matching 7 bases. CDR1 and CDR2 from the germline V gene are LGHNA and YSLEER. The V segment lost 9 bases and the J segment 5 bases; nucleotides outside the gene matches: 15. CDR3 length equals 15 residues.